Below, 27 T cell receptor beta chains from the same sample are listed, as sequenced in a study of T cell responses to AZD1222 COVID-19 vaccine. Method: immunoSEQ multiplex PCR; TCRdb's copy keeps in-frame clones and lacks some. Found here are around 200,000 clones, just over 85% of them singletons; the top ten hold 0.4% to 0.5%. Specimen: peripheral blood, collected on day 0 of AZD1222 vaccination. Receptor source: an adult in good health.

With respect to this clone: An end of the junction does not agree with germline; a read error may underlie this. The V and J genes are TRBV7-2 and TRBJ2-3; TRBD2 aligns across 12 bases. CDR1 is SGHTA, CDR2 FQGNSA, per germline. The CDR3 runs 15 residues. The CDR3: CASSLAGGFTDTQYF. CDR3 nucleotides: TGTGCCAGCAGCCTAGCGGGGGGGTTCACAGATACGCAGTATTTT.

The chain carries TRBV4-1 and TRBJ1-3; D is unresolved. The V end was cut by 0 bases, the J end by 0 bases, with 6 bases between. Germline V gene sequence: CDR1 MGHRA, CDR2 YSYEKL. The CDR3 is 15 amino acids. CDR3 in DNA: TGCGCCAGCAGCCAAGACAGCAACTCTGGAAACACCATATATTTT. As protein: CASSQDSNSGNTIYF.

This clone was counted a single time. This CDR3 is CASSLVTGKTEAFF. The CDR3 nucleotides are TGCGCCAGCAGCTTGGTCACAGGGAAGACTGAAGCTTTCTTT. The rearrangement joins TRBV5-1 to TRBJ1-1; D is perhaps TRBD1 (6 bases). This CDR3 comprises 14 residues. Trimming cost V 0 bases and J 5 bases, with 11 bases left between them. In germline, CDR1 is SGHRS, CDR2 YFSETQ.

The J gene is TRBJ1-3, the V gene TRBV29-1, with 8 bases that match TRBD1. Germline-derived CDR1 and CDR2 are SQVTM and ANQGSEA. The CDR3 has 14 residues. Germline trimming cut 3 bases from V and 1 base from J; bases unmatched to any gene: 2. For the CDR3, the DNA is TGCAGCGTTGACGGGACAGGTTCTGGAAACACCATATATTTT. As protein: CSVDGTGSGNTIYF.

This clone appeared once. The chain joins TRBV7-9 to TRBJ2-7; TRBD2 is a possible D gene (7 bases). The germline V gene has CDR1 SEHNR and CDR2 FQNEAQ (reference sequence). V lost 4 bases and J 3 bases, leaving 22 bases between the germline ends. The CDR3 loop spans 17 amino acids. Written as DNA, the CDR3 is TGTGCCAGCAGCTCACCCGAGGCGGGGGCCCCGGACTACGAGCAGTACTTC. Translation gives CASSSPEAGAPDYEQYF.

The J gene is TRBJ1-5, the V gene TRBV5-8; D gene uncertain. V lost 1 base and J lost 4, with 6 bases in between. The CDR3 is 13 residues long. CDR1 SGHTS and CDR2 YDEGEE come from the germline V gene. CDR3 protein: CASSLNTNQPQHF. The CDR3 DNA sequence: TGTGCCAGCAGCTTGAACACTAATCAGCCCCAGCATTTT.

This chain joins TRBV28 and TRBJ1-5, with 11 positions matching TRBD1. The CDR3 is made up of 17 amino acids. Unmatched junction bases numbered 8, after V lost 5 bases and J lost 2 bases. The germline V gene encodes CDR1 MDHEN and CDR2 SYDVKM. In DNA, the CDR3 is TGTGCCAGCAGTCCTCGGACAGGGGGCGCAGGCAATCAGCCCCAGCATTTT. Residues: CASSPRTGGAGNQPQHF.

This chain joins TRBV10-1 and TRBJ1-1, with no clear D. The germline CDR1 and CDR2 sequences are WNHNN and SYGVQD (reference sequence). CDR3 length equals 14 residues. V was shortened by 2 bases and J by 1 base, with 8 bases between the two germline ends. As DNA, the CDR3 is TGCGCCAGCAGTGAGGGCGGGCAGAACACTGAAGCTTTCTTT. Its translation is CASSEGGQNTEAFF.

CDR3 coding DNA: TGTGCCAGCAGTGAAGGCTGGGTTGCCTACGAGCAGTACTTC. The encoded protein is CASSEGWVAYEQYF. The chain is built from TRBV6-1 and TRBJ2-7, with D hard to call. This CDR3 comprises 14 residues. The germline CDR1 and CDR2 sequences are MNHNS and SASEGT. V lost 1 base, J lost 2 bases, and 9 bases lay in between.

The chain couples TRBV6-2 or TRBV6-3 to TRBJ2-5; 9 nucleotides match TRBD2. Germline V gene sequence: CDR1 MNHEY, CDR2 SVGEGT. The CDR3 contains 13 residues. J lost 5 bases, V lost 6 bases, and 4 bases had no gene match. CDR3 residues: CASRPSGVETQYF. DNA of the CDR3: TGTGCCAGCAGGCCTAGCGGGGTCGAGACCCAGTACTTC.

The V and J genes are TRBV4-1 and TRBJ1-6, with unresolved D. This CDR3 has 17 residues. Germline V gene data show CDR1 as MGHRA and CDR2 as YSYEKL. V was clipped by 0 bases and J by 0 bases, with 9 bases between them. CDR3 residues: CASSQDMGSSYNSPLHF. The CDR3 nucleotides read TGCGCCAGCAGCCAAGATATGGGGAGCTCCTATAATTCACCCCTCCACTTT.

The chain carries TRBV27 and TRBJ2-3, with 14 bases aligning to TRBD2. Germline trimming cut 5 bases from V and 3 bases from J; bases unmatched to any gene: 16. Germline V lookup: CDR1 MNHEY, CDR2 SMNVEV (reference sequence). The CDR3 spans 20 residues. DNA for the CDR3: TGTGCCAGCAGTCCATTGCCCGCGGGACTAGCGGGAGTAGGAACAGATACGCAGTATTTT. This translates into CASSPLPAGLAGVGTDTQYF.

The chain carries TRBV7-3 and TRBJ2-3; TRBD2 agrees at 10 bases. Losses at the gene ends were 5 bases for V and 0 bases for J; bases not matched to a gene: 2. CDR1 SGHTA and CDR2 FQGTGA come from the germline V gene. CDR3 length: 15 amino acids. The CDR3, as DNA: TGTGCCAGCAGCAGTAGCGGGAGGAGCACAGATACGCAGTATTTT. This sequence encodes CASSSSGRSTDTQYF. Full variable domain (missing parts from reference TRBV7-3 and TRBJ2-3): GAGVSQTPSNKVTEKGKYVELRCDPISGHTALYWYRQSLGQGPEFLIYFQGTGAADDSGLPNDRFFAVRPEGSVSTLKIQRTERGDSAVYLCASSSSGRSTDTQYFGPGTRLTVL.

J is TRBJ1-5 and V is TRBV7-8; possibly TRBD1 for D (6 bases). Trimming took 5 bases from V and 3 from J, leaving 20 bases between them. The CDR3 covers 17 residues. Germline V CDR1 and CDR2: SGHVS, FQNEAQ. This CDR3 reads CASSTDPGAGTNQPQHF. The CDR3 DNA reads TGTGCCAGCAGCACCGACCCAGGGGCCGGAACCAATCAGCCCCAGCATTTT.

The chain links TRBV12-3 or TRBV12-4 to TRBJ1-5, with D unresolved. The CDR3 is 12 amino acids. Trimming cost V 5 bases and J 4 bases, with 6 bases left between them. This CDR3 is CASSNGNQPQHF. The CDR3 DNA follows: TGTGCCAGCAGTAACGGGAATCAGCCCCAGCATTTT.

The rearrangement links TRBV6-5 to TRBJ2-7; 11 bases map to TRBD2. CDR1 is MNHEY, CDR2 SVGAGI, per germline. The CDR3 covers 14 residues. V lost 7 bases and J lost 7; bases outside the gene matches: 9. CDR3: CASTLAGGPGEQYF. CDR3 nucleotide sequence: TGTGCCAGCACTTTAGCGGGAGGGCCCGGGGAGCAGTACTTC.

The J gene is TRBJ1-4, the V gene TRBV7-9, with 7 bases lining up with TRBD1. Germline assignment: CDR1 SEHNR and CDR2 FQNEAQ (reference sequence). Unmatched junction bases numbered 5, after V lost 0 bases and J lost 7 bases. This CDR3 spans 15 amino acids. The CDR3 is CASSLAEGASEKLFF. In DNA form, the CDR3 reads TGTGCCAGCAGCTTAGCCGAGGGGGCAAGTGAAAAACTGTTTTTT.

In DNA form, the CDR3 reads TGCGCCAGCAGCCAAGAAACTGGGTTTAGAGGCTATGGCTACACCTTC. Its protein product is CASSQETGFRGYGYTF. This chain uses TRBV4-1 with TRBJ1-2; D is unresolved. The CDR3 is 16 residues long. Germline lookup yields CDR1 MGHRA and CDR2 YSYEKL. V was cut by 0 bases and J by 4 bases, with 15 bases left in between.

The rearrangement joins TRBV12-3 or TRBV12-4 to TRBJ1-1; D call uncertain. The CDR3 spans 13 residues. The germline V and J ends were trimmed by 2 bases and 11 bases, with 15 bases remaining between them. The CDR3 coding sequence is TGTGCCAGCAGTTTACGGGAAGGAGGTTTGGCTTTCTTT. This encodes CASSLREGGLAFF.

In DNA, the CDR3 is TGCGCCAGCAGTGACGGAACTAGCGGGAGGTTTAATGAGCAGTTCTTC. Translating it yields CASSDGTSGRFNEQFF. This chain joins TRBV10-1 and TRBJ2-1; 12 bases fit TRBD2. Germline V CDR1 and CDR2: WNHNN, SYGVQD (reference sequence). J gave up 7 bases and V 3 bases, and 7 bases lay outside the gene matches. This CDR3 region has 16 residues.

The chain couples TRBV5-1 to TRBJ1-1; a possible D gene is TRBD1 (6 bases). With 0 bases removed from V and 3 bases from J, the gap between germline ends came to 12 bases. Germline CDR1 SGHRS, CDR2 YFSETQ. This CDR3 spans 15 amino acids. CDR3 region: CASSLAGGPDTEAFF. In DNA form, the CDR3 reads TGCGCCAGCAGCTTGGCTGGGGGGCCCGACACTGAAGCTTTCTTT. Filled out from reference TRBV5-1 and TRBJ1-1, the complete variable domain reads KAGVTQTPRYLIKTRGQQVTLSCSPISGHRSVSWYQQTPGQGLQFLFEYFSETQRNKGNFPGRFSGRQFSNSRSEMNVSTLELGDSALYLCASSLAGGPDTEAFFGQGTRLTVV.

Worth noting for this clone: Different DNA sequences within this sample yield the same CDR3. The chain is built from TRBV5-1 and TRBJ2-3; D perhaps matches TRBD1 (6 bases). Germline CDR1 is SGHRS and CDR2 is YFSETQ. V dropped 3 bases and J dropped 2 bases, with 10 bases sitting between them. The CDR3 sequence is 14 residues long. The CDR3 nucleotides read TGCGCCAGCAGCTGGGCAGGGGACACAGATACGCAGTATTTT. Its translation: CASSWAGDTDTQYF.

The chain uses TRBV28 and TRBJ1-1, with a weak D call TRBD1 (6 bases). The CDR3 totals 15 residues. Germline V gene data show CDR1 as MDHEN and CDR2 as SYDVKM. V was shortened by 2 bases and J by 5 bases, with 15 bases between the two germline ends. DNA for the CDR3: TGTGCCAGCAGTTTAAGGACGGGGGCGCGTACTGAAGCTTTCTTT. Translating gives CASSLRTGARTEAFF.

The J gene is TRBJ1-2, the V gene TRBV7-9; D is undetermined. The CDR3 has 14 residues. Germline V CDR1 and CDR2: SEHNR, FQNEAQ (reference sequence). V was clipped by 0 bases and J by 7 bases, with 12 bases between them. This CDR3 is CASSLAGLPGGYTF. CDR3 DNA sequence: TGTGCCAGCAGCTTAGCGGGCCTCCCAGGTGGCTACACCTTC.

This chain links TRBV27 with TRBJ2-3; D may correspond to TRBD1 or TRBD2 (5 bases each). This CDR3 is built from 17 residues. Germline V lookup: CDR1 MNHEY, CDR2 SMNVEV (reference sequence). Trimming took 4 bases from V and 0 from J, leaving 17 bases between them. For the CDR3, the DNA is TGTGCCAGCAGTTGGTATACGGGGCGGTATAGCACAGATACGCAGTATTTT. The encoded protein is CASSWYTGRYSTDTQYF.

This clone appeared once. Because the CDR3's place on the DNA is in doubt, the DNA is left out and the CDR3 is given as listed by TCRdb. The CDR3 here is CASSFGPGAGNTIYF. J is TRBJ1-3 and V is TRBV6-5. The CDR3 is 15 residues long, counting both termini. Germline assignment: CDR1 MNHEY and CDR2 SVGAGI.

The CDR3 nucleotides read TGTGCCAGCAGTTACAACGGACAGGGGGCAGGAGAGACCCAGTACTTC. Translation: CASSYNGQGAGETQYF. The chain joins TRBV6-5 to TRBJ2-5, with 11 bases matching TRBD1. CDR1 is MNHEY and CDR2 is SVGAGI in the germline V gene. V shed 2 bases and J 4 bases; nucleotides not matched to a gene: 6. The CDR3 contains 16 residues.